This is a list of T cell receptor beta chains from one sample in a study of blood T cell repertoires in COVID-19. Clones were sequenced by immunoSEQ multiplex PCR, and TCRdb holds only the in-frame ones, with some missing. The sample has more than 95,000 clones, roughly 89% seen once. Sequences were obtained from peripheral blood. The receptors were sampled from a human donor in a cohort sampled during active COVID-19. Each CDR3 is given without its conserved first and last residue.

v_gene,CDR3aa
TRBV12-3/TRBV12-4,ASSFGGLETQY
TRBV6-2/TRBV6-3,ASSPPRGTSYFSGANVLT
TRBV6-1,ASSEAPVATGGVKY
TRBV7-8,ASSFVAGGKVNEQF
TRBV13,ASSFRHSNEQF
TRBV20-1,SASDPSTDTQY
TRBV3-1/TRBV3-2,ASRPGSGELF
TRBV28,ASSPSWTGRNQPQH
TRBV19,ASSPPYEQY
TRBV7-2,ASSAQGLVVAETQY
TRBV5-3,ARSPRTSGRAGTGELF
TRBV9,ASSVVPSGGQETQY
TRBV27,ASSSGRLHEQF
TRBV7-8,ASSLVERLAADTQY
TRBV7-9,ASSSGLAEQETQY
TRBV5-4,ASSSRGLNNEQF
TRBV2,ASSWTDQGTQY
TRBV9,ASSVGGSNTDTQY
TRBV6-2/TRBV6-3,ASSYSPGSEQY
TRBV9,ASSVLPEPYNEQF
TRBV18,ASSPSWGVQGDTQY
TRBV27,ASNGRYSTDTQY
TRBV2,ASSEEDGTKQF
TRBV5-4,ASSLFGREDRPEAF
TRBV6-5,ACSNPYSYEQY
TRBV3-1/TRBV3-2,ASSRLAGASSYNEQF
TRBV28,ASLPVSRGEQY
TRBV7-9,ASSLTSGSRADTQY
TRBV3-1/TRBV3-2,ASSQDWRNYGYT
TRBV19,ASSMRVGEQY
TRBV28,ASSLMGRSTDTQY
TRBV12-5,ASGTTGELF
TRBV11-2,ASGPQASSYNEQF
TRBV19,ASRRNDAQETQY
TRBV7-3,ASSLGTGVGQPQH
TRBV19,ASSSQGIGGYT
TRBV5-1,ASSFLAGATDTQY
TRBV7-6,ASSGTEGLQY
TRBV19,ASTDSSNGYT
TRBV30,AWSEFGGYSPLH
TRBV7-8,ASSSSPNSPLH
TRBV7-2,ASSVVAASGAQETQY
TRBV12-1,ASSLRRPNSRSSYEQY
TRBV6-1,ASSEFRVTSTDTQY
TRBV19,ASSMGLEADTQY
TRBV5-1,ASSLASGNTEAF
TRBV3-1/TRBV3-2,ASSQDPGGSRGYT
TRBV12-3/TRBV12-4,ASSLGGVYGYT
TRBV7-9,ASSFLAGGEQF
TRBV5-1,ASSWGGHQETQY
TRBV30,AWSEDSYEQY
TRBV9,ASSAMTGSPEQY
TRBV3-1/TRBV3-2,ASSQDLQETQY
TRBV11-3,ASSLRSEAF
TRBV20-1,SASLSGGDSPLH
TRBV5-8,ASSLGGAGDEQF